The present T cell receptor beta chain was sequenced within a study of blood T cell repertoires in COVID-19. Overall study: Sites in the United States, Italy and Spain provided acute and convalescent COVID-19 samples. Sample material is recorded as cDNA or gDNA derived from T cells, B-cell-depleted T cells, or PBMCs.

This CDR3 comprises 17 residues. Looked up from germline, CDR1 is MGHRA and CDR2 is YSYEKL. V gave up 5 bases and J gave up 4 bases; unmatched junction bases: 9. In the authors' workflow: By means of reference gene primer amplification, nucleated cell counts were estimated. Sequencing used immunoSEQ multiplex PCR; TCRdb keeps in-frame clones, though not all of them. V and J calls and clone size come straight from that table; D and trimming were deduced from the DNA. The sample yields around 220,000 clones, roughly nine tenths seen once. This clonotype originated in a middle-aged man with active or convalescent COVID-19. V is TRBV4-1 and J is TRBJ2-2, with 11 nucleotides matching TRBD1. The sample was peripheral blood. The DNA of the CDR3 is TGCGCCAGCAGCTCTGACGGACAGGGGGCATTCACCGGGGAGCTGTTTTTT. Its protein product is CASSSDGQGAFTGELFF.